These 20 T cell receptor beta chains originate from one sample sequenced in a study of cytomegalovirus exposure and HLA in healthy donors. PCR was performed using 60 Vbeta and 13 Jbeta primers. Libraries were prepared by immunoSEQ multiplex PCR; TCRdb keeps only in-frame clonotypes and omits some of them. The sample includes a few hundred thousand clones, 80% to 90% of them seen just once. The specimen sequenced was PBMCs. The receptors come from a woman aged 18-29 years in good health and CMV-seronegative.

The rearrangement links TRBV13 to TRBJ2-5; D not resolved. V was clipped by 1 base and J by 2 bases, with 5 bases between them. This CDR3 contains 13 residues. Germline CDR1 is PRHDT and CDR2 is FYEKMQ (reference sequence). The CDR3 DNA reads TGTGCCAGCAGCTTAGCACAACAAGAGACCCAGTACTTC. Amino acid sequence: CASSLAQQETQYF.

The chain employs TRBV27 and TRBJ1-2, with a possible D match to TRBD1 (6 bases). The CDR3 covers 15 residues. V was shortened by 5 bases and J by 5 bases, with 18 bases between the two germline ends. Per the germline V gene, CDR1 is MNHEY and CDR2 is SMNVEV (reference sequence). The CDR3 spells CASSRQASSKYGYTF. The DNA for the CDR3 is TGTGCCAGCAGTCGACAGGCTTCGTCGAAATATGGCTACACCTTC.

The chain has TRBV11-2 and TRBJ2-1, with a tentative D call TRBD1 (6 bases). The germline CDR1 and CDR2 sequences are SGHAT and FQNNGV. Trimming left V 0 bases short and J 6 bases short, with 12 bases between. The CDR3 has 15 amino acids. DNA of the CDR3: TGTGCCAGCAGCTTAGACCAGGGGTCTTTCAATGAGCAGTTCTTC. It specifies CASSLDQGSFNEQFF.

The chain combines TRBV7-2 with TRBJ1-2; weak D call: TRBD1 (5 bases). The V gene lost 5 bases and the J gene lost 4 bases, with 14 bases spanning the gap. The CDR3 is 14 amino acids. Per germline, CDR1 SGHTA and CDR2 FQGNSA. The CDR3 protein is CASSTQGVGYGYTF. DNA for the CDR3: TGTGCCAGCAGCACCCAGGGTGTGGGCTATGGCTACACCTTC.

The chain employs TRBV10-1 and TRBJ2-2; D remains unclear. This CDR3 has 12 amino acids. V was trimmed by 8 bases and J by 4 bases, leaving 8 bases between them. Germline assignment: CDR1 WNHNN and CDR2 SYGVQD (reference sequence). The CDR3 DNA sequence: TGCGCCAGCGCCCCGGGCACCGGGGAGCTGTTTTTT. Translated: CASAPGTGELFF.

This CDR3 is CASSQQGWDEKLFF. The CDR3 coding sequence is TGTGCCAGCAGTCAACAGGGGTGGGACGAAAAACTGTTTTTT. The chain joins TRBV6-5 to TRBJ1-4; 7 nucleotides align to TRBD1. Trimming at V came to 5 bases and at J to 8 bases, leaving 8 bases not matched to a gene. The CDR3 is 14 residues long. Germline V gene sequence: CDR1 MNHEY, CDR2 SVGAGI.

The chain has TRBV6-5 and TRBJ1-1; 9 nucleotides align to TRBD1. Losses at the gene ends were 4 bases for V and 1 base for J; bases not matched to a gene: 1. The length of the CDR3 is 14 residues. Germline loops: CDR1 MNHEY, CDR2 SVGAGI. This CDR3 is CASSWDRANTEAFF. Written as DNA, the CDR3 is TGTGCCAGCAGTTGGGACAGGGCGAACACTGAAGCTTTCTTT.

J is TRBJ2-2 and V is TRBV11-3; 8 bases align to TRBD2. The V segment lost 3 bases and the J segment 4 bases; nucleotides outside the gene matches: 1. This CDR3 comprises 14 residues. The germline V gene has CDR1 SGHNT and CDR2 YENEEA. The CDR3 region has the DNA TGTGCCAGCAGCTTCACTAGCGGCACCGGGGAGCTGTTTTTT. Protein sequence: CASSFTSGTGELFF.

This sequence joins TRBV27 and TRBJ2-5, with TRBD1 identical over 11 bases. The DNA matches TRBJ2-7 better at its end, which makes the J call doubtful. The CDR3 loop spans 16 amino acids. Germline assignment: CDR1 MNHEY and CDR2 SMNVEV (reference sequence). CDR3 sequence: CASSFFPDRGLNEQYF. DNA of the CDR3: TGTGCCAGCAGTTTTTTTCCGGACAGGGGGCTTAACGAGCAGTACTTC.

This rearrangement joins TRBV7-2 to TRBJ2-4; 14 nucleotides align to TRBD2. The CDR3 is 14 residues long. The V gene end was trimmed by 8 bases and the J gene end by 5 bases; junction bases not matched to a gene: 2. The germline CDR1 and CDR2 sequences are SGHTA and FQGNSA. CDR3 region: CASGLAGGQNIQYF. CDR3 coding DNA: TGTGCCAGCGGACTAGCGGGGGGACAAAACATTCAGTACTTC.

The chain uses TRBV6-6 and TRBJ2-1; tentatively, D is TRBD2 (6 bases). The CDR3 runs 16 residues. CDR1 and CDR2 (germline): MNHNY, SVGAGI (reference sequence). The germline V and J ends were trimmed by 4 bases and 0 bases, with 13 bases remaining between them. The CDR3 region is CASSSRAGSSYNEQFF. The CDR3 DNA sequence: TGTGCCAGCAGTTCCCGGGCGGGGAGCTCCTACAATGAGCAGTTCTTC.

CDR3 in amino acids: CASSRSSETYEQYF. DNA for the CDR3: TGTGCCAGCTCACGTTCTAGCGAGACCTACGAGCAGTACTTC. The chain carries TRBV18 and TRBJ2-5, with TRBD2 as a possible D gene (6 bases). TRBJ2-7 explains the end of the DNA better; the J call may be wrong. The CDR3 runs to 14 residues. From germline, CDR1 is KGHSH and CDR2 LQKENI.

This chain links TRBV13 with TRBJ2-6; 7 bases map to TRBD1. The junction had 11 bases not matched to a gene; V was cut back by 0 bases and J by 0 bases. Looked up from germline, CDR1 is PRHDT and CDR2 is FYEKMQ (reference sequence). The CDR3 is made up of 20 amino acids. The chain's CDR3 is CASSLGSRGLPLSGANVLTF. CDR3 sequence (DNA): TGTGCCAGCAGCTTAGGCTCTAGGGGGCTGCCGCTCTCTGGGGCCAACGTCCTGACTTTC. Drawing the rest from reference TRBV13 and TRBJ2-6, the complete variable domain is AAGVIQSPRHLIKEKRETATLKCYPIPRHDTVYWYQQGPGQDPQFLISFYEKMQSDKGSIPDRFSAQQFSDYHSELNMSSLELGDSALYFCASSLGSRGLPLSGANVLTFGAGSRLTVL.

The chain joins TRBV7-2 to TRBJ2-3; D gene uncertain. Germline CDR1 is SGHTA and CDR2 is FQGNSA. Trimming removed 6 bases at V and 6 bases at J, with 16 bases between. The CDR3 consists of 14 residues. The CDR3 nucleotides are TGTGCCAGCAGTTTTGACTGGCCCGGGGATACGCAGTATTTT. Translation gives CASSFDWPGDTQYF.

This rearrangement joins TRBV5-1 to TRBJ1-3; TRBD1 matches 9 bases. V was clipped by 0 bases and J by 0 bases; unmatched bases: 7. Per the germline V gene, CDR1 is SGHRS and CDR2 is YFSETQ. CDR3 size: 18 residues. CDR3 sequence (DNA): TGCGCCAGCAGCTTGGACGCCGGGACAGGGCTCTCTGGAAACACCATATATTTT. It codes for CASSLDAGTGLSGNTIYF.

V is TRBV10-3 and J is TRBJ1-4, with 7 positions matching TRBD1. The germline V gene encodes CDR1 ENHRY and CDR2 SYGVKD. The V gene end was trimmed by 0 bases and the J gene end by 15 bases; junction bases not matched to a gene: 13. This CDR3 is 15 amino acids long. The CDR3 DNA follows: TGTGCCATCAGTGAGTCCAAGGCGTCTGCGACAGGGATGTTTTTT. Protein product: CAISESKASATGMFF.

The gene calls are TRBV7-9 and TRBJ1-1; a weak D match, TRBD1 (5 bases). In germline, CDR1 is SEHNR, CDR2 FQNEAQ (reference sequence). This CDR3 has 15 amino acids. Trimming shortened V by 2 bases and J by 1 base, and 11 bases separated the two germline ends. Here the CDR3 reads CASSLMRGENTEAFF. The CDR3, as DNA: TGTGCCAGCAGCTTAATGCGGGGGGAGAACACTGAAGCTTTCTTT.

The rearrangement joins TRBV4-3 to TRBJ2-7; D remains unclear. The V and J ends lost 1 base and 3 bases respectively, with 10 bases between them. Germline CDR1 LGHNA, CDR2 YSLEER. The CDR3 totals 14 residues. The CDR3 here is CASSQVFPSYEQYF. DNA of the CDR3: TGCGCCAGCAGCCAAGTTTTTCCCAGCTACGAGCAGTACTTC.

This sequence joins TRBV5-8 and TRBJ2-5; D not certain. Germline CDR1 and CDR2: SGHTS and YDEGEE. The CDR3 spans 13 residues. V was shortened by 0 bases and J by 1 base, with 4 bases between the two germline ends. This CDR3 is CASSLDSQETQYF. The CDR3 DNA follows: TGTGCCAGCAGCTTGGACAGCCAAGAGACCCAGTACTTC. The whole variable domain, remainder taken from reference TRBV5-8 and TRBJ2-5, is EAGVTQSPTHLIKTRGQQATLRCSPISGHTSVYWYQQALGLGLQFLLWYDEGEERNRGNFPPRFSGRQFPNYSSELNVNALELEDSALYLCASSLDSQETQYFGPGTRLLVL.

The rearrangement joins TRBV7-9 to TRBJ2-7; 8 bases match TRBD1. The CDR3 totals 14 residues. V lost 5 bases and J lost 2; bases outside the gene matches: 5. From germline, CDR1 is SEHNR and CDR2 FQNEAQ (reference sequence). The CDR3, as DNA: TGTGCCAGCAGCGACCGGGACAGGACCTACGAGCAGTACTTC. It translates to CASSDRDRTYEQYF. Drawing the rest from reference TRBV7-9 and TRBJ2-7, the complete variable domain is DTGVSQNPRHKITKRGQNVTFRCDPISEHNRLYWYRQTLGQGPEFLTYFQNEAQLEKSRLLSDRFSAERPKGSFSTLEIQRTEQGDSAMYLCASSDRDRTYEQYFGPGTRLTVT.